A selection of T cell receptor beta chains follows, all from one sample in a study of shared clonotypes between healthy human individuals. The table came from immunoSEQ multiplex PCR; TCRdb's copy has only in-frame clones and leaves some out. The table shows under 550,000 clones, with about 96% occurring only once. Sequencing was done on a sample of naive CD4+ T cells sorted from blood. These receptors were taken from a woman in her 30s in good health. Each CDR3 is given with its conserved first and last residue. D genes are given only for firm matches. Clone size is not always given. Where it is, it says once, few, many or a class for expanded clones.

CDR3 | DNA | J | size | D | V
CASSLTSGTYNEQFF | TGTGCCAGCAGCCTGACTAGCGGGACGTACAATGAGCAGTTCTTC | TRBJ2-1 | once | TRBD2 | TRBV7-2
CASSPLTGTGGFGTGELFF | TGTGCCAGTAGTCCTCTCACCGGGACAGGGGGCTTTGGTACCGGGGAGCTGTTTTTT | TRBJ2-2 | . | TRBD1 | TRBV19
CASSIIAAKETQYF | TGTGCCAGTAGTATAATAGCGGCTAAAGAGACCCAGTACTTC | TRBJ2-5 | . | . | TRBV19
CASSFQTSGRALGYEQYF | TGTGCCAGCAGTTTTCAGACCAGCGGGAGGGCCCTCGGGTACGAGCAGTACTTC | TRBJ2-7 | . | TRBD2 | TRBV28
CASSLPDANTEAFF | TGTGCCAGCAGCTTACCGGATGCAAACACTGAAGCTTTCTTT | TRBJ1-1 | . | . | TRBV7-9
CASSQGDYGYTF | TGTGCCAGTAGTCAAGGGGACTATGGCTACACCTTC | TRBJ1-2 | . | . | TRBV19
CASSPSPGWGYGYTF | TGTGCCAGCTCACCCTCACCAGGCTGGGGCTATGGCTACACCTTC | TRBJ1-2 | . | . | TRBV18
CASSDWQGSLYNEQFF | TGTGCCAGCAGCGATTGGCAGGGGAGTCTCTACAATGAGCAGTTCTTC | TRBJ2-1 | once | . | TRBV11-2
CASSLGGLASTDTQYF | TGTGCCAGCAGCTTGGGCGGACTAGCTAGCACAGATACGCAGTATTTT | TRBJ2-3 | . | TRBD2 | TRBV5-4
CASSYAGDSSYNSPLHF | TGTGCCAGCAGCTACGCCGGAGACAGTTCCTATAATTCACCCCTCCACTTT | TRBJ1-6 | . | . | TRBV27
CASRAAQDEKLFF | TGCGCCAGCCGGGCGGCCCAGGATGAAAAACTGTTTTTT | TRBJ1-4 | . | . | TRBV5-1
CAWRAYNEQFF | TGTGCCTGGAGGGCCTACAATGAGCAGTTCTTC | TRBJ2-1 | . | . | TRBV30
CASNSGTVGENEQFF | TGTGCCAGCAACTCCGGGACAGTCGGCGAAAATGAGCAGTTCTTC | TRBJ2-1 | . | TRBD1 | TRBV5-4
CASSEGAGGPSEQYF | TGTGCCAGCAGTGAAGGGGCGGGAGGCCCCAGCGAGCAGTACTTC | TRBJ2-7 | . | TRBD2 | TRBV6-1
CASSYSYDRGSYGYTF | TGTGCCAGCAGTTACTCCTACGACAGGGGAAGCTATGGCTACACCTTC | TRBJ1-2 | once | TRBD1 | TRBV6-5
CASSSGGRYTGELFF | TGTGCCAGCAGTTCGGGAGGTCGGTACACCGGGGAGCTGTTTTTT | TRBJ2-2 | once | TRBD2 | TRBV27
CASSPGRSTDTQYF | TGTGCCAGCAGCCCGGGTCGCAGCACAGATACGCAGTATTTT | TRBJ2-3 | . | . | TRBV7-7
CASSRSPVSLAGDLNEQFF | TGTGCCAGTAGTAGAAGTCCCGTATCACTAGCGGGTGATCTAAATGAGCAGTTCTTC | TRBJ2-1 | . | TRBD2 | TRBV19
CAISDLAGVGTDTQYF | TGTGCCATCAGCGATTTAGCGGGAGTTGGCACAGATACGCAGTATTTT | TRBJ2-3 | . | TRBD2 | TRBV10-3
CASSLGRSGPYEQYF | TGTGCCAGCAGCTTGGGCCGGTCCGGCCCTTACGAGCAGTACTTC | TRBJ2-7 | . | . | TRBV5-8
CASSWRGEVETQYF | TGTGCCAGCAGCTGGAGGGGGGAGGTGGAGACCCAGTACTTC | TRBJ2-5 | . | . | TRBV4-2
CASSKKSPGRPAYEQYF | TGTGCCAGCAGCAAAAAGTCGCCGGGACGGCCGGCCTACGAGCAGTACTTC | TRBJ2-7 | . | . | TRBV21-1
CAWSRLAGKSDEQFF | TGTGCCTGGAGCCGACTAGCGGGAAAGTCTGATGAGCAGTTCTTC | TRBJ2-1 | . | TRBD2 | TRBV30
CASSPGRDYGYTF | TGTGCCAGCAGCCCCGGACGGGACTATGGCTACACCTTC | TRBJ1-2 | . | . | TRBV11-1
CASRTGVEQYF | TGTGCCAGCCGAACAGGGGTCGAGCAGTACTTC | TRBJ2-7 | . | TRBD1 | TRBV2
CASSFVETSSYEQYF | TGTGCCAGCAGCTTCGTGGAGACTAGCTCATACGAGCAGTACTTC | TRBJ2-7 | . | TRBD2 | TRBV7-8
CASRKGQYSNQPQHF | TGTGCCAGCAGGAAGGGACAGTATAGCAATCAGCCCCAGCATTTT | TRBJ1-5 | . | TRBD1 | TRBV2
CASSQDSGSNQPQHF | TGTGCCAGCAGCCAAGATTCCGGTAGCAATCAGCCCCAGCATTTT | TRBJ1-5 | . | . | TRBV4-2
CASSQQGPGDGYNEQFF | TGTGCCAGCTCACAGCAAGGCCCCGGGGACGGGTACAATGAGCAGTTCTTC | TRBJ2-1 | . | . | TRBV18
CASSAGEGGLSNQPQHF | TGTGCCAGCAGTGCCGGGGAGGGGGGTTTAAGCAATCAGCCCCAGCATTTT | TRBJ1-5 | . | . | TRBV2
CASTKLAGVNTGELFF | TGTGCCAGTACTAAACTAGCGGGAGTAAACACCGGGGAGCTGTTTTTT | TRBJ2-2 | . | TRBD2 | TRBV19
CASSSTRNTEAFF | TGTGCCAGCAGCTCTACAAGGAACACTGAAGCTTTCTTT | TRBJ1-1 | once | . | TRBV7-2
CASSIDRGLRTDGNTIYF | TGTGCCAGTAGTATAGATCGCGGCCTCCGGACAGATGGAAACACCATATATTTT | TRBJ1-3 | . | . | TRBV19
CASNEGHRDEQFF | TGTGCCAGCAACGAGGGCCATCGGGATGAGCAGTTCTTC | TRBJ2-1 | . | . | TRBV7-9
CASSRQGSSYEQYF | TGTGCCAGCAGCCGACAGGGGTCCTCCTACGAGCAGTACTTC | TRBJ2-7 | . | TRBD1 | TRBV7-2
CASREGVWANQPQHF | TGTGCCAGCAGGGAGGGGGTGTGGGCCAATCAGCCCCAGCATTTT | TRBJ1-5 | . | . | TRBV6-1
CASSTQETQYF | TGTGCCAGCAGTACACAAGAGACCCAGTACTTC | TRBJ2-5 | . | . | TRBV6-5
CASSPRRTYEQYF | TGTGCCAGCAGTCCCCGTAGAACCTACGAGCAGTACTTC | TRBJ2-7 | . | . | TRBV27
CASSLVTGSSYTF | TGTGCCAGCAGCTTAGTTACAGGGTCGAGCTACACCTTC | TRBJ1-2 | . | . | TRBV7-2
CASSLLGSGLYNEQFF | TGTGCCAGCAGCCTTCTTGGTAGCGGGTTATACAATGAGCAGTTCTTC | TRBJ2-1 | . | TRBD2 | TRBV11-1
CASTTDAVSNQPQHF | TGTGCCAGCACCACGGACGCCGTGAGTAATCAGCCCCAGCATTTT | TRBJ1-5 | . | . | TRBV21-1
CASSEDWYYNEQFF | TGTGCCAGCAGTGAGGACTGGTACTACAATGAGCAGTTCTTC | TRBJ2-1 | . | . | TRBV6-4
CASSGNRGLTANEQFF | TGCGCCAGCAGCGGTAACAGGGGGCTTACAGCGAATGAGCAGTTCTTC | TRBJ2-1 | . | TRBD1 | TRBV5-1
CASSSQGQGYTF | TGTGCCAGCAGCTCACAGGGGCAGGGCTACACCTTC | TRBJ1-2 | . | TRBD1 | TRBV7-9
CASSSSGITDTQYF | TGTGCCAGCAGTTCTAGCGGCATCACAGATACGCAGTATTTT | TRBJ2-3 | . | TRBD2 | TRBV28